This T cell receptor (beta chain) was documented in a study of blood T cell repertoires in COVID-19. Methods used by the authors: It was from reference gene primer amplification that nucleated cell counts were estimated. TCRdb keeps only in-frame clones here, not all; method: immunoSEQ multiplex PCR. For V, J and clone size, that table is used; D and trimming come from the DNA. The sample shows 110,000 or so clones, about 84% of them seen only once. Trimming stripped 4 bases from V and 4 bases from J, with 10 bases between. The CDR3 is 13 residues long. Germline V CDR1 and CDR2: MDHEN, SYDVKM. The specimen sequenced was peripheral blood. The clonotype comes from a man in his sixties with acute or convalescent COVID-19. The chain joins TRBV28 to TRBJ2-5; D possibly corresponds to TRBD1 (5 bases). The CDR3, as DNA: TGTGCCAGCAGTTCCACAGGCACAGAGACCCAGTACTTC. Translated: CASSSTGTETQYF. The complete variable domain, with remaining parts taken from reference TRBV28 and TRBJ2-5, reads DVKVTQSSRYLVKRTGEKVFLECVQDMDHENMFWYRQDPGLGLRLIYFSYDVKMKEKGDIPEGYSVSREKKERFSLILESASTNQTSMYLCASSSTGTETQYFGPGTRLLVL.